The entry that follows covers one TCR beta chain sequence. Antigen unknown. CDR1 is SQVTM and CDR2 is ANQGSEA in the germline V gene. The CDR3 has 12 amino acids. These data are taken from a study of T cells expressing NK-cell markers. Turning to the study itself: Seven donors tested HCMV-seropositive and one tested seronegative among the eight sequenced. Study-wide findings and caveats: Clarity on HCMV specificity was lacking for the expanded NKG2C+ T cell clones.

Following a re-call of the 5' RACE reads, TCRdb has one entry per CDR3 protein and lacks DNA. The sample table includes a few hundred thousand distinct CDR3 sequences. V and J are TRBV29-1 and TRBJ1-1. The clonotype comes from a young man in good health. The sequenced material came from blood T cells: a sorted CD56 or NKG2C T cell subset, CD4+ or CD8+ T cells, or bulk PBMC T cells (not recorded which). CDR3: CSVGGIGAEAFF.